The clone carrying this TCR beta chain was counted between two and nine times. This entry belongs to a study of blood T cells in healthy people across ages. The CDR3 consists of 14 residues. Trimming pared 5 bases from V and 6 bases from J, leaving 14 bases between. CDR1 is SGHRS and CDR2 is YFSETQ in the germline V gene. Primers used in a second PCR of roughly 7 to 11 cycles were a sample-barcoded 5' primer and a J-beta primer mix. A single record per CDR3 protein comes from TCRdb applying MiXCR to the 5' RACE reads. The repertoire has fewer than 800,000 distinct CDR3 sequences, around 25% of them found once; the top ten carry roughly a tenth. Every participating donor contributed about 10 milliliters of peripheral blood through a draw. PBMCs, at least 6 million per sample, were isolated. The same data also went into a second study, on T cells of mothers and their children. That report adds: Mothers yielded over 9 million CDR3 reads, children 2.5 million to 3 million each. Among related mother-child pairs, overlap was slightly higher than in unrelated pairs, though not significantly.

V and J are TRBV5-1 and TRBJ2-2, with a weak D call TRBD1 (6 bases). This TCR was sampled from a boy aged 10-17 years in good health. Input material: blood. The CDR3 loop is CASRKQGYPGELFF. The CDR3 nucleotides read TGCGCCAGCAGAAAACAGGGATATCCCGGGGAGCTGTTTTTT.